This TCR beta chain was captured in a study of blood T cells in healthy people across ages. The second PCR ran about 6 to 12 cycles with a sample-barcoded 5' primer and J-beta primers. MiXCR, applied by TCRdb to the 5' RACE reads, yields one record per CDR3 protein. The sample consists of over 450,000 distinct CDR3 sequences, more than 20% of them appearing once. CDR3 length equals 17 residues. The ends lost 2 bases at V and 9 bases at J; junction bases unmatched: 12. CDR1 is KGHDR and CDR2 is SFDVKD in the germline V gene. These same data were also listed under a study on T cells of mothers and their children.

The source material was blood. This sequence originates from a boy under 18 in good health. The V call is TRBV24-1, the J call TRBJ1-6; 7 positions agree with TRBD1. The DNA of the CDR3 is TGTGCCACCAGTGATTACCCGGACAGGACGGGGGTTTCACCCCTCCACTTT. Protein sequence: CATSDYPDRTGVSPLHF.